Listed below are T cell receptor beta chains from one sample, sequenced in a study of blood T cell repertoires in COVID-19. Measured with immunoSEQ multiplex PCR; TCRdb has only the in-frame clones, and not every one. The table records around 700,000 clones, 80% to 90% of them present only once. Sequencing was carried out using peripheral blood. The receptors stem from a woman aged 18-29 years with acute or convalescent COVID-19. Both conserved end residues are part of each CDR3. A D gene is named only where the DNA matches it firmly. For some rows the clone size is stated as once, few or many, or as a class when expanded; others skip it.

j_call,v_call,d_call,clone_size,cdr3_aa,cdr3_nt
TRBJ1-5,TRBV7-9,NA,NA,CASSLTGSNQPQHF,TGTGCCAGCAGCTTAACAGGTAGCAATCAGCCCCAGCATTTT
TRBJ1-1,TRBV19,NA,NA,CASSIVALNTEAFF,TGTGCCAGTAGTATAGTGGCTCTGAACACTGAAGCTTTCTTT
TRBJ1-2,TRBV12-3/TRBV12-4,NA,NA,CASRGRGGYTF,TGTGCCAGCAGGGGGAGAGGAGGCTACACCTTC
TRBJ1-2,TRBV18,NA,NA,CASSPPTTGGYGYTF,TGTGCCAGCTCACCACCGACGACAGGCGGGTATGGCTACACCTTC
TRBJ2-6,TRBV12-5,NA,once,CASGLQVLGANVLTF,TGTGCTAGTGGTTTGCAGGTTCTTGGGGCCAACGTCCTGACTTTC
TRBJ1-2,TRBV5-4,NA,NA,CASSLIGAEYGYTF,TGTGCCAGCAGCTTGATAGGGGCCGAATATGGCTACACCTTC
TRBJ2-5,TRBV29-1,TRBD1,NA,CSVEDTGWDRVQETQYF,TGCAGCGTTGAAGATACGGGATGGGACAGGGTCCAAGAGACCCAGTACTTC
TRBJ2-2,TRBV30,NA,NA,CAWSVLVSGELFF,TGTGCCTGGAGTGTCCTAGTATCCGGGGAGCTGTTTTTT
TRBJ1-1,TRBV7-9,NA,NA,CASSPGGGQGAFF,TGTGCCAGCAGCCCCGGGGGAGGGCAGGGAGCTTTCTTT
TRBJ2-3,TRBV6-4,TRBD2,NA,CASSDGTSGDDTQYF,TGTGCCAGCAGTGACGGGACTAGCGGGGACGATACGCAGTATTTT
TRBJ1-3,TRBV9,TRBD1,NA,CASTPQGKISGNTIYF,TGTGCCAGCACCCCACAGGGGAAGATCTCTGGAAACACCATATATTTT
TRBJ2-1,TRBV24-1,NA,NA,CATNDRPWDEQFF,TGTGCCACCAATGACAGGCCCTGGGATGAGCAGTTCTTC
TRBJ1-2,TRBV9,TRBD1,NA,CASSVAVGQGSNYGYTF,TGTGCCAGCAGCGTAGCGGTGGGACAGGGGAGTAACTATGGCTACACCTTC
TRBJ2-7,TRBV6-5,NA,once,CASSYRGGAYEQYF,TGTGCCAGCAGTTACAGAGGTGGTGCCTACGAGCAGTACTTC
TRBJ1-2,TRBV6-1,NA,NA,CASSEEEWGPLDNYGYTF,TGTGCCAGCAGTGAGGAGGAGTGGGGGCCCTTAGATAACTATGGCTACACCTTC
TRBJ2-1,TRBV6-5,NA,NA,CASTPGGEQFF,TGTGCCAGCACCCCCGGAGGTGAGCAGTTCTTC
TRBJ2-7,TRBV13,TRBD1,few,CASSPPGQVYEQYF,TGTGCCAGCAGTCCTCCGGGACAGGTCTACGAGCAGTACTTC
TRBJ2-7,TRBV7-6,NA,NA,CASSSRGTGLSYEQYF,TGTGCCAGCAGCTCCCGCGGAACAGGTCTCTCCTACGAGCAGTACTTC
TRBJ2-3,TRBV30,NA,once,CAWSGGGVGTDTQYF,TGTGCCTGGAGTGGAGGAGGAGTGGGCACAGATACGCAGTATTTT
TRBJ2-2,TRBV5-1,TRBD1,NA,CASSLLGQGNTGELFF,TGCGCCAGCAGCTTGTTGGGACAGGGGAACACCGGGGAGCTGTTTTTT
TRBJ1-2,TRBV5-4,NA,NA,CASSPRGQGSYGYTF,TGTGCCAGCAGCCCAAGGGGTCAGGGGTCCTATGGCTACACCTTC
TRBJ1-1,TRBV30,NA,NA,CAWSIGLEAFF,TGTGCCTGGAGTATTGGCCTTGAAGCTTTCTTT
TRBJ1-1,TRBV6-5,NA,few,CASSYRVLNTEAFF,TGTGCCAGCAGTTACAGAGTTTTGAACACTGAAGCTTTCTTT
TRBJ2-6,TRBV19,TRBD1,NA,CASRKQGAVGANVLTF,TGTGCCAGTAGGAAACAGGGGGCGGTTGGGGCCAACGTCCTGACTTTC
TRBJ1-2,TRBV19,TRBD1,NA,CASSILPGQGNYGYTF,TGTGCCAGTAGTATCCTGCCGGGACAGGGCAACTATGGCTACACCTTC
TRBJ1-2,TRBV27,NA,NA,CASSLQGNYGYTF,TGTGCCAGCAGTCTACAGGGTAACTATGGCTACACCTTC
TRBJ2-1,TRBV7-9,TRBD2,NA,CASSLTSGGARQFF,TGTGCCAGCAGCTTAACTAGCGGGGGGGCCCGGCAGTTCTTC
TRBJ1-1,TRBV7-2,NA,NA,CASSLRGLPNTEAFF,TGTGCCAGCAGCTTACGGGGTCTCCCCAACACTGAAGCTTTCTTT
TRBJ1-2,TRBV3-1/TRBV3-2,NA,NA,CASSQEAGKAYGYTF,TGTGCCAGCAGCCAAGAAGCAGGAAAAGCCTATGGCTACACCTTC
TRBJ1-1,TRBV7-2,NA,NA,CASSPTGNTEAFF,TGTGCCAGCAGCCCTACCGGGAACACTGAAGCTTTCTTT
TRBJ1-2,TRBV7-2,NA,NA,CASSLLNPPGYTF,TGTGCCAGCAGCTTATTAAATCCCCCTGGCTACACCTTC
TRBJ1-6,TRBV27,TRBD1,NA,CASSFLDRVGNSPLHF,TGTGCCAGCAGTTTTTTGGACAGGGTCGGTAATTCACCCCTCCACTTT
TRBJ2-7,TRBV6-5,NA,NA,CASSYEVTAYEQYF,TGTGCCAGCAGTTACGAAGTCACAGCCTACGAGCAGTACTTC
TRBJ2-1,TRBV5-4,TRBD2,NA,CASSLAQGLAGGEQFF,TGTGCCAGCAGCCTGGCCCAGGGACTAGCGGGGGGTGAGCAGTTCTTC
TRBJ1-5,TRBV23-1,NA,NA,CASTPPDRSNQPQHF,TGCGCCAGCACCCCCCCCGACAGGAGCAATCAGCCCCAGCATTTT
TRBJ2-1,TRBV19,NA,few,CASSIDPAGVNEQFF,TGTGCCAGTAGTATAGATCCGGCAGGGGTGAATGAGCAGTTCTTC
TRBJ1-6,TRBV19,NA,NA,CASSVRGQNSPLHF,TGTGCCAGTAGTGTTAGAGGACAAAATTCACCCCTCCACTTT
TRBJ2-2,TRBV10-3,NA,few,CATHRRAGELFF,TGTGCCACGCACAGGAGAGCCGGGGAGCTGTTTTTT
TRBJ2-7,TRBV25-1,TRBD2,NA,CASRDSGGLSYEQYF,TGTGCCAGCAGAGATAGCGGGGGGCTCTCCTACGAGCAGTACTTC
TRBJ1-1,TRBV6-5,TRBD1,NA,CASSYVGGRAFF,TGTGCCAGCAGTTACGTAGGGGGCCGCGCTTTCTTT
TRBJ2-3,TRBV30,NA,NA,CAWSLGLDTDTQYF,TGTGCCTGGAGTTTGGGGCTAGACACAGATACGCAGTATTTT
TRBJ1-2,TRBV5-1,NA,NA,CASRPDEGGHYGYTF,TGCGCCAGCAGGCCTGATGAGGGAGGCCACTATGGCTACACCTTC
TRBJ2-3,TRBV5-1,TRBD2,NA,CASSHLAGGTDTQYF,TGCGCCAGCAGCCATCTAGCGGGGGGCACAGATACGCAGTATTTT
TRBJ1-5,TRBV9,NA,NA,CASSKGHQLNQPQHF,TGTGCCAGCAGTAAGGGGCACCAGCTAAATCAGCCCCAGCATTTT
TRBJ2-3,TRBV5-4,NA,few,CASSLDPSSDTQYF,TGTGCCAGCAGCTTGGATCCTAGTTCAGATACGCAGTATTTT
TRBJ1-4,TRBV5-1,TRBD1,NA,CASSSGDRAGEKLFF,TGCGCCAGCAGCTCCGGGGACAGGGCGGGTGAAAAACTGTTTTTT